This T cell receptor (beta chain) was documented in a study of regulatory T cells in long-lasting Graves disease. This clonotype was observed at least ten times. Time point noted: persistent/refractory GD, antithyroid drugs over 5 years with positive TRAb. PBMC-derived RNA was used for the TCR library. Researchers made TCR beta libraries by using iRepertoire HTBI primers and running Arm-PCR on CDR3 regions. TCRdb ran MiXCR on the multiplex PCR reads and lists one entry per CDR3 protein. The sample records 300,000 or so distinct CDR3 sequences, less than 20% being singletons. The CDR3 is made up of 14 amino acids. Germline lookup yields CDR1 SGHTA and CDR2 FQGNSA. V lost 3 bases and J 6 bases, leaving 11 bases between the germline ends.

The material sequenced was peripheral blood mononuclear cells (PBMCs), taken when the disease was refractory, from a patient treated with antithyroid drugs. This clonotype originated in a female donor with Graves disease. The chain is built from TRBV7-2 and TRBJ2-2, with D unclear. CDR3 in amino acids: CASSFPRSPGELFF. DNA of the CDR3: TGTGCCAGCAGCTTCCCAAGATCCCCCGGGGAGCTGTTTTTT. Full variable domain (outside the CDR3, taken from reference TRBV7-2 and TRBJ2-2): GAGVSQSPSNKVTEKGKDVELRCDPISGHTALYWYRQSLGQGLEFLIYFQGNSAPDKSGLPSDRFSAERTGGSVSTLTIQRTQQEDSAVYLCASSFPRSPGELFFGEGSRLTVL.